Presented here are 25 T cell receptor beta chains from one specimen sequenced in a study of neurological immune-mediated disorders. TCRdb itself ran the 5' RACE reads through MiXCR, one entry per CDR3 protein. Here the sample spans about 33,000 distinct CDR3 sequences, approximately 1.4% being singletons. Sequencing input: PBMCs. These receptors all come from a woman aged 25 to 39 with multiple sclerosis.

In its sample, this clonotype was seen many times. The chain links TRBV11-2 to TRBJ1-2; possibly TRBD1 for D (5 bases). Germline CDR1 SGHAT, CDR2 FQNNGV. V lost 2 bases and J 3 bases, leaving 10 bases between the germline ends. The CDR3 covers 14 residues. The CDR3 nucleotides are TGTGCCAGCAGCTTATCCCCAGGGCACTATGGCTACACCTTC. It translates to CASSLSPGHYGYTF.

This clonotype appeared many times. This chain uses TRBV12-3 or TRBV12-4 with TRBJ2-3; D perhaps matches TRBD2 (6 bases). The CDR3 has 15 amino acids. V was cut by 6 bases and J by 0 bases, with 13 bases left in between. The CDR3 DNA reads TGTGCCAGCAGCCGACCGGGACTTAGCACAGATACGCAGTATTTT. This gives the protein CASSRPGLSTDTQYF.

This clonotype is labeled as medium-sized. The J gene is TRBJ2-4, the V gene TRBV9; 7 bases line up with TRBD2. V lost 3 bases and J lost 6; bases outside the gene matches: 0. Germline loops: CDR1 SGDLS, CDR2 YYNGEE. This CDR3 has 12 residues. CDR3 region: CASSGGGNIQYF. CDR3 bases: TGTGCCAGCAGCGGGGGGGGAAACATTCAGTACTTC.

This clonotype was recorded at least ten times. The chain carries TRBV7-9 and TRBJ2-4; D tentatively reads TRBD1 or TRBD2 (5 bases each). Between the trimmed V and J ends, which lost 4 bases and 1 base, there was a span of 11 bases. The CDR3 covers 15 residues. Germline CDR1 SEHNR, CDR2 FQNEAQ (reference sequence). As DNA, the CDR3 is TGTGCCAGCAGCTCGGATGGGGGTGCCAAAAACATTCAGTACTTC. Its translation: CASSSDGGAKNIQYF.

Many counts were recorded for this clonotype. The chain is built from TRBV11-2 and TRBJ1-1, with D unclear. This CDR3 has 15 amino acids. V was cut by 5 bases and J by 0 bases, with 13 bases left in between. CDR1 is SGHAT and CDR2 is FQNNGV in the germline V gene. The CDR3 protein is CASSPWTAMNTEAFF. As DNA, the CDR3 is TGTGCCAGCAGCCCCTGGACCGCGATGAACACTGAAGCTTTCTTT.

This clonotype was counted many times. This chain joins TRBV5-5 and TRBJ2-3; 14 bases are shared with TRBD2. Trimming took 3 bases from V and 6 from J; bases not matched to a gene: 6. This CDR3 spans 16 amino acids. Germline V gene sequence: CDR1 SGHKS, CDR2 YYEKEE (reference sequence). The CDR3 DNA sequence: TGTGCCAGCAGCTCGACTAGCGGGGGGGCATTGGATACGCAGTATTTT. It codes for CASSSTSGGALDTQYF.

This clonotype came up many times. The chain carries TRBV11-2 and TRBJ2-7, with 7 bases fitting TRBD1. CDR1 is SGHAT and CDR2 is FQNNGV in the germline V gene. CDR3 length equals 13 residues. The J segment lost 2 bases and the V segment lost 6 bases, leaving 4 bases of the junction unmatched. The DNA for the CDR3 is TGTGCCAGCAGAGGGACAGCCGCCTACGAGCAGTACTTC. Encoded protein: CASRGTAAYEQYF.

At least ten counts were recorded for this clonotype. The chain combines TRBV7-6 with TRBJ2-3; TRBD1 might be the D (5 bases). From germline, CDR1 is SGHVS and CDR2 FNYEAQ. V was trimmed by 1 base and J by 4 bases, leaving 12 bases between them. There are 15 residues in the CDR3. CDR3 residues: CASSLVQGGPDTQYF. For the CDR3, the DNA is TGTGCCAGCAGCTTAGTTCAGGGTGGCCCAGATACGCAGTATTTT.

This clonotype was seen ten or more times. In nucleotides, the CDR3 is TGCAGTGACGCGGGACAGGTTGGCACTGAAGCTTTCTTT. Its protein is CSDAGQVGTEAFF. This chain uses TRBV20-1 with TRBJ1-1, with TRBD1 matching over 8 bases. The CDR3 is made up of 13 amino acids. Germline CDR1 reads DFQATT; CDR2 reads SNEGSKA (reference sequence). V lost 7 bases and J lost 4; bases outside the gene matches: 8.

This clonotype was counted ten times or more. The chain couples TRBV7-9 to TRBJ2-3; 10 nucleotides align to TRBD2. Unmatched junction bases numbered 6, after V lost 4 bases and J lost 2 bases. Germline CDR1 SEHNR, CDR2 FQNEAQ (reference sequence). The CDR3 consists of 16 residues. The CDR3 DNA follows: TGTGCCAGCAGCTCTGACGGGACTAGCGTCACAGATACGCAGTATTTT. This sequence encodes CASSSDGTSVTDTQYF.

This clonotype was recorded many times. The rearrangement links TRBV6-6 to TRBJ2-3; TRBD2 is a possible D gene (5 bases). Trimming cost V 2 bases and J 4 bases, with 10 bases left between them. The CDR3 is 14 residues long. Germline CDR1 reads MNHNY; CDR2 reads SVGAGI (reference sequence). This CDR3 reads CASSYRLGADTQYF. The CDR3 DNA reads TGTGCCAGCAGTTACCGACTCGGGGCAGATACGCAGTATTTT.

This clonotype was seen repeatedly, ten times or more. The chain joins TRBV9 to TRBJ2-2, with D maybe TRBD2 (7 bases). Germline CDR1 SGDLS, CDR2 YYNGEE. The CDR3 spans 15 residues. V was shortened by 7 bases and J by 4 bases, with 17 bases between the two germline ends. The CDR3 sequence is CASGEGEGITGELFF. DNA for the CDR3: TGTGCCAGCGGAGAGGGGGAGGGTATCACCGGGGAGCTGTTTTTT.

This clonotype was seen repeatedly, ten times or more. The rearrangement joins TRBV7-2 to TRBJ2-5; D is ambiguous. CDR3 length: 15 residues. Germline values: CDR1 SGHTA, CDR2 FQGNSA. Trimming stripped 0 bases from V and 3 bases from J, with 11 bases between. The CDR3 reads CASSLARWSEETQYF. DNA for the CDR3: TGTGCCAGCAGCTTAGCTAGGTGGTCCGAAGAGACCCAGTACTTC.

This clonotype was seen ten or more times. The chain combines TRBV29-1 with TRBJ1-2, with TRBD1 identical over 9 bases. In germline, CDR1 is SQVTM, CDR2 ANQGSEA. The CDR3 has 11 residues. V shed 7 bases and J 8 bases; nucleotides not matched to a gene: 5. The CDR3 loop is CSGRQGGGYTF. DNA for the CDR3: TGCAGCGGCAGACAGGGGGGAGGCTACACCTTC.

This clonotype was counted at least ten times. The CDR3 sequence is CASKDPNTEAFF. CDR3 coding DNA: TGTGCCAGCAAAGACCCGAACACTGAAGCTTTCTTT. The rearrangement links TRBV27 to TRBJ1-1; D is unresolved. The CDR3 is made up of 12 amino acids. V gave up 7 bases and J gave up 1 base, with 7 bases separating them. Germline CDR1 and CDR2: MNHEY and SMNVEV (reference sequence).

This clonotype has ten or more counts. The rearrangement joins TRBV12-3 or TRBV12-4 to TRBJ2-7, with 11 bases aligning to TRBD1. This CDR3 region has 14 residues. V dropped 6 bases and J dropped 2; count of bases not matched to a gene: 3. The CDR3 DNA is TGTGCCAGCAGCAAGGGACAGGGGGCCTACGAGCAGTACTTC. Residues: CASSKGQGAYEQYF.

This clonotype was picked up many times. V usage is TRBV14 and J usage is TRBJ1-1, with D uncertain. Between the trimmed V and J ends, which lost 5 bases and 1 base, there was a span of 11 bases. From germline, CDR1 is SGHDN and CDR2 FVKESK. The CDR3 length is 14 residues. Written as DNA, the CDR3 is TGTGCCAGCAGCTTCGCTATTGCGAACACTGAAGCTTTCTTT. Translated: CASSFAIANTEAFF.

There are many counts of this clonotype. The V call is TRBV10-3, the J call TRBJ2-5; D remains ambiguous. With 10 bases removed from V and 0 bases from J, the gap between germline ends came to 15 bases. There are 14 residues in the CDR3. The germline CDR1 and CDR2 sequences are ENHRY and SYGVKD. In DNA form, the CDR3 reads TGTGCCACCGGAGTTCTGCGGAACCAAGAGACCCAGTACTTC. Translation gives CATGVLRNQETQYF.

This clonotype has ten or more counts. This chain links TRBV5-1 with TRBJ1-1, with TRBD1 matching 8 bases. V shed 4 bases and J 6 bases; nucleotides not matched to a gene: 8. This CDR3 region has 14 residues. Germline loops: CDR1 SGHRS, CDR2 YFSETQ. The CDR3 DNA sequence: TGCGCCAGCAGCCCGGGACAGGTTGACGCTGAAGCTTTCTTT. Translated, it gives CASSPGQVDAEAFF.

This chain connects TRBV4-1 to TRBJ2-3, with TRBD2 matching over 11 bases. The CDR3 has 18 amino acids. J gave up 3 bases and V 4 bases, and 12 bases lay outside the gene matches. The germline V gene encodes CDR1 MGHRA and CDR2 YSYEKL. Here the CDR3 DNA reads TGCGCCAGCAGCCCCCGGGGTAGTACTAGCGGGGGAACAGATACGCAGTATTTT. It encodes CASSPRGSTSGGTDTQYF.

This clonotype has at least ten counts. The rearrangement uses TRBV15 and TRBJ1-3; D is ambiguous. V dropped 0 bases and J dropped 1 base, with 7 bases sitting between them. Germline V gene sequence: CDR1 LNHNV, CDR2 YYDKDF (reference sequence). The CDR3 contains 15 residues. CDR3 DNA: TGTGCCACCAGCAGAGATTTGGGGTCTGGAAACACCATATATTTT. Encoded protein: CATSRDLGSGNTIYF.

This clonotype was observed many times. The CDR3 region is CASSLGAGYSYEQYF. The CDR3, as DNA: TGTGCCAGCAGCTTAGGGGCAGGGTATTCCTACGAGCAGTACTTC. The J gene is TRBJ2-7, the V gene TRBV7-3, with D perhaps TRBD1 (5 bases). CDR3 length equals 15 residues. Germline values: CDR1 SGHTA, CDR2 FQGTGA. V was shortened by 2 bases and J by 1 base, with 12 bases between the two germline ends.

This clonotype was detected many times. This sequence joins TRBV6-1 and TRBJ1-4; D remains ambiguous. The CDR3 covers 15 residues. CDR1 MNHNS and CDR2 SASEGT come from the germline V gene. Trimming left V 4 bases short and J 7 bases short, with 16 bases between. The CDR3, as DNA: TGTGCCAGCAGTGGCCTTACAGCCACCGGTGAAAAACTGTTTTTT. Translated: CASSGLTATGEKLFF.

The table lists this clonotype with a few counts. The DNA of the CDR3 is TGTGCCAGCAGCCTCCAGCCTTATCCGGTAGGGACCCAGTACTTC. This sequence encodes CASSLQPYPVGTQYF. The rearrangement joins TRBV7-3 to TRBJ2-5; D is undetermined. The CDR3 is made up of 15 amino acids. Germline assignment: CDR1 SGHTA and CDR2 FQGTGA. Trimming took off 5 bases at V and 7 bases at J, with 20 bases between the two ends.

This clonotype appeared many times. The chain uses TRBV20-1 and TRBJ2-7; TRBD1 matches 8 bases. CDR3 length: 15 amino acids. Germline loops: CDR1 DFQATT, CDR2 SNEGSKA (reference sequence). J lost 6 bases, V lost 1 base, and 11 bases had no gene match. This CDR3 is CSARGAGTGGPEQYF. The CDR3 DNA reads TGCAGTGCTAGAGGTGCCGGGACAGGCGGCCCCGAGCAGTACTTC.